These 9 T cell receptor beta chains originate from one sample sequenced in a study of cytomegalovirus exposure and HLA in healthy donors. The primer mix had 60 Vbeta and 13 Jbeta primers. Using immunoSEQ multiplex PCR, the repertoire was profiled, and TCRdb retains in-frame clones only, with some absent. The sample contains 200,000 or so clones, about 80% of which appear only once. Material: PBMCs. The source is a young woman in good health and CMV-seropositive.

The gene calls are TRBV7-9 and TRBJ2-3, with a weak D call TRBD1 (6 bases). Looked up from germline, CDR1 is SEHNR and CDR2 is FQNEAQ (reference sequence). CDR3 size: 17 residues. The V end was cut by 5 bases, the J end by 0 bases, with 18 bases between. The CDR3 reads CASSPPGQTLSTDTQYF. CDR3 nucleotide sequence: TGTGCCAGCAGCCCCCCTGGACAGACTTTAAGCACAGATACGCAGTATTTT.

This rearrangement joins TRBV7-2 to TRBJ2-2, with a possible D match to TRBD2 (6 bases). Germline CDR1 is SGHTA and CDR2 is FQGNSA. Deletions cut 3 bases from V and 7 bases from J, with 12 bases between. The CDR3 is made up of 14 amino acids. The DNA of the CDR3 is TGTGCCAGCAGCTTGACGGAGGGGAGCGGGGAGCTGTTTTTT. Translation: CASSLTEGSGELFF. The full variable domain, in which reference TRBV7-2 and TRBJ2-2 provide the parts outside the CDR3, is GAGVSQSPSNKVTEKGKDVELRCDPISGHTALYWYRQSLGQGLEFLIYFQGNSAPDKSGLPSDRFSAERTGGSVSTLTIQRTQQEDSAVYLCASSLTEGSGELFFGEGSRLTVL.

This chain connects TRBV7-2 to TRBJ1-2; 7 nucleotides line up with TRBD1. The germline V gene encodes CDR1 SGHTA and CDR2 FQGNSA. V trimming: 5 bases; J trimming: 6 bases; junction bases outside the gene matches: 6. The CDR3 covers 13 residues. The CDR3 protein is CASSPTGVHGYTF. Here the CDR3 DNA reads TGTGCCAGCAGCCCAACAGGGGTCCATGGCTACACCTTC.

The chain carries TRBV5-6 and TRBJ2-1; the D gene is possibly TRBD1 (5 bases). In germline, CDR1 is SGHDT, CDR2 YYEEEE. The CDR3 is 11 residues long. Trimming removed 5 bases at V and 9 bases at J, with 9 bases between. CDR3 amino acids: CASRDRGEQFF. CDR3 in DNA: TGTGCCAGCAGGGATAGGGGTGAGCAGTTCTTC.

This chain links TRBV30 with TRBJ2-7; perhaps TRBD1 as D (6 bases). With 5 bases removed from V and 3 bases from J, the gap between germline ends came to 14 bases. Germline V gene data show CDR1 as GTSNPN and CDR2 as SVGIG (reference sequence). The CDR3 runs 13 residues. The CDR3 is CAWWTADSYEQYF. The CDR3 DNA reads TGTGCCTGGTGGACAGCAGACAGCTACGAGCAGTACTTC.

This clone has more than one count but fewer than ten. This chain joins TRBV5-6 and TRBJ2-2; D is uncertain. Germline CDR1 is SGHDT and CDR2 is YYEEEE. The CDR3 totals 12 residues. The V gene lost 3 bases and the J gene lost 6 bases, with 6 bases spanning the gap. CDR3 sequence: CASSSMSGELFF. The CDR3 nucleotides are TGTGCCAGCAGCTCCATGTCCGGGGAGCTGTTTTTT.

The genes are TRBV4-2 and TRBJ2-2, with TRBD1 identical over 12 bases. CDR1 is LGHNA, CDR2 YNFKEQ, per germline. V lost 2 bases to trimming and J lost 7 bases; unmatched junction nucleotides: 8. The CDR3 consists of 17 residues. The CDR3 nucleotides are TGTGCCAGCAGCCAACAAGCGGGACAGGGGGCGGTCGGGGAGCTGTTTTTT. It codes for CASSQQAGQGAVGELFF.

This rearrangement joins TRBV5-1 to TRBJ1-5; the match to TRBD1 covers 7 bases. The CDR3 has 15 residues. V lost 6 bases, J lost 1 base, and 7 bases stayed unmatched. In germline, CDR1 is SGHRS, CDR2 YFSETQ. As DNA, the CDR3 is TGCGCCAGCAAACTGGGGACAGAGAGCAATCAGCCCCAGCATTTT. This gives the protein CASKLGTESNQPQHF.

The rearrangement uses TRBV2 and TRBJ1-1; 7 bases align to TRBD1. The CDR3 spans 14 residues. The V segment lost 6 bases and the J segment 5 bases; nucleotides outside the gene matches: 9. Per the germline V gene, CDR1 is SNHLY and CDR2 is FYNNEI. This CDR3 is CASRAYGTATEAFF. The CDR3 DNA sequence: TGTGCCAGCAGAGCCTACGGGACAGCTACTGAAGCTTTCTTT.